What follows are 12 T cell receptor beta chains derived from one specimen sequenced in a study of identical twins. TCRdb re-analysed the 5' RACE reads in MiXCR, keeping a single row per CDR3 protein. The sample consists of about 460,000 distinct CDR3 sequences, 14% of them appearing once. These data were also reused for a study on yellow fever vaccine responses in identical twins.

Sequenced material: CD4+ T cells sorted from blood. The receptors stem from a woman aged 18-35 years in good health.

This clonotype came up a few times. The rearrangement uses TRBV9 and TRBJ2-5; D may be TRBD1 or TRBD2 (5 bases each). Per germline, CDR1 SGDLS and CDR2 YYNGEE. Between the trimmed V and J ends, which lost 4 bases and 5 bases, there was a span of 12 bases. The CDR3 extends over 13 amino acids. Here the CDR3 reads CASSYRGVETQYF. The CDR3, as DNA: TGTGCCAGCAGCTACAGAGGGGTGGAGACCCAGTACTTC.

This clonotype has a handful of counts. This rearrangement joins TRBV10-2 to TRBJ1-5; 8 bases align to TRBD1. After removal of 6 bases from V and 8 bases from J, the junction contained 6 bases not matched to a gene. The CDR3 spans 13 residues. CDR1 WSHSY and CDR2 SAAADI come from the germline V gene. The CDR3, as DNA: TGCGCCAGCAGACCCCAGGGGGCGAAGCCCCAGCATTTT. Its translation: CASRPQGAKPQHF.

There are a few counts of this clonotype. The chain joins TRBV7-2 to TRBJ2-7, with 7 bases identical to TRBD2. The CDR3 extends over 15 amino acids. Germline V lookup: CDR1 SGHTA, CDR2 FQGNSA. The V segment lost 7 bases and the J segment 0 bases; nucleotides outside the gene matches: 9. The DNA for the CDR3 is TGTGCCAGCACCCTAGGTAGCGGGTCCTCCTACGAGCAGTACTTC. As protein: CASTLGSGSSYEQYF.

This clonotype was detected only a few times. The chain is built from TRBV10-3 and TRBJ2-3, with D perhaps matching TRBD2 (5 bases). The CDR3 has 13 residues. The V gene's germline CDR1 is ENHRY and CDR2 SYGVKD. The V end lost 7 bases, the J end lost 0 bases, and 8 bases lay between the germline ends. The DNA of the CDR3 is TGTGCCATCACGGAGGACAGCACAGATACGCAGTATTTT. This codes for CAITEDSTDTQYF.

There are a few counts of this clonotype. The chain employs TRBV7-8 and TRBJ2-7; perhaps TRBD1 as D (5 bases). V lost 1 base, J lost 3 bases, and 13 bases lay in between. Germline V CDR1 and CDR2: SGHVS, FQNEAQ. The CDR3 loop spans 15 amino acids. The DNA for the CDR3 is TGTGCCAGCAGCTTAGTGCAGGGTAGGAACTACGAGCAGTACTTC. Translated, it gives CASSLVQGRNYEQYF.

This clonotype was detected ten times or more. The chain joins TRBV7-9 to TRBJ2-3; maybe TRBD2 (7 bases). V dropped 3 bases and J dropped 4 bases, with 11 bases sitting between them. The CDR3 contains 14 residues. The germline CDR1 and CDR2 sequences are SEHNR and FQNEAQ (reference sequence). The CDR3 protein is CASSFGGQSDTQYF. CDR3 in DNA: TGTGCCAGCAGCTTCGGGGGGCAGTCAGATACGCAGTATTTT.

This clonotype was seen a handful of times. The chain joins TRBV5-1 to TRBJ2-7, with unresolved D. Trimming removed 2 bases from V and 1 base from J, with 10 bases in between. There are 14 residues in the CDR3. The V gene's germline CDR1 is SGHRS and CDR2 YFSETQ. The DNA for the CDR3 is TGCGCCAGCAGCTTCGCCGACGGTTCCTACGAGCAGTACTTC. It specifies CASSFADGSYEQYF. The full variable domain, rest sourced from reference TRBV5-1 and TRBJ2-7, is KAGVTQTPRYLIKTRGQQVTLSCSPISGHRSVSWYQQTPGQGLQFLFEYFSETQRNKGNFPGRFSGRQFSNSRSEMNVSTLELGDSALYLCASSFADGSYEQYFGPGTRLTVT.

A few counts support this clonotype. The rearrangement links TRBV21-1 to TRBJ2-1. TRBV21-1 is reported as a pseudogene. CDR3 length: 15 amino acids. The CDR3 nucleotides are TGTGCCAGCAGCAACCTCACCCAGGCTTACAATGAGCAGTTCTTC. It yields the protein CASSNLTQAYNEQFF.

V gene TRBV6-2 or TRBV6-3 combines with J gene TRBJ2-7, with 10 bases aligning to TRBD2. Germline trimming cut 6 bases from V and 2 bases from J; bases unmatched to any gene: 7. The germline V gene encodes CDR1 MNHEY and CDR2 SVGEGT. The CDR3 has 15 residues. The CDR3 nucleotides are TGTGCCAGCAGCAACCCTAGCGGGAGAACCTACGAGCAGTACTTC. Residues: CASSNPSGRTYEQYF.

The chain carries TRBV18 and TRBJ2-7; D call uncertain. V was shortened by 3 bases and J by 4 bases, with 13 bases between the two germline ends. The CDR3 runs to 14 residues. Germline CDR1 reads KGHSH; CDR2 reads LQKENI. The CDR3 bases are TGTGCCAGCTCACCCCCACCAGCACGATACGAGCAGTACTTC. It yields the protein CASSPPPARYEQYF.

This clonotype was seen only a few times. This chain connects TRBV20-1 to TRBJ2-3; 13 bases are a match to TRBD2. This CDR3 region has 17 residues. Germline CDR1 and CDR2: DFQATT and SNEGSKA (reference sequence). The V segment lost 3 bases and the J segment 6 bases; nucleotides outside the gene matches: 12. DNA for the CDR3: TGCAGTGCTAGTGGGGAGTGGACTAGCGGGAGTCCGGATACGCAGTATTTT. This sequence encodes CSASGEWTSGSPDTQYF.

This clonotype appeared a few times. The gene calls are TRBV5-1 and TRBJ2-2; 8 nucleotides match TRBD1. This CDR3 spans 16 amino acids. Germline V gene data show CDR1 as SGHRS and CDR2 as YFSETQ. The V gene end was trimmed by 3 bases and the J gene end by 0 bases; junction bases not matched to a gene: 4. This CDR3 reads CASSSTGATNTGELFF. DNA for the CDR3: TGCGCCAGCAGCTCGACAGGGGCCACGAACACCGGGGAGCTGTTTTTT.